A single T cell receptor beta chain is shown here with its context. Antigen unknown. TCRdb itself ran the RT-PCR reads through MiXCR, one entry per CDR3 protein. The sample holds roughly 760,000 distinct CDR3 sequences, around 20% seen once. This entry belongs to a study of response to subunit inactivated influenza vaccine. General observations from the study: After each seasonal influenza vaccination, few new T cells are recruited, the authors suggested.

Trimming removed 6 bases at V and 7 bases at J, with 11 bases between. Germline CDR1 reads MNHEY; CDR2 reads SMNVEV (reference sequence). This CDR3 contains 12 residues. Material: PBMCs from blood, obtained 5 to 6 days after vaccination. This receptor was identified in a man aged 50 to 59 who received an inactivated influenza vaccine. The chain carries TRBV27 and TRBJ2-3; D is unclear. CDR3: CASRLGPNTQYF. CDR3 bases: TGTGCCAGCAGGCTTGGTCCGAATACGCAGTATTTT.